This TCR beta chain was sequenced for a study of response to subunit inactivated influenza vaccine. Broader study findings: A suggestion made by the authors is that each seasonal influenza vaccination recruits few new T cells.

Trimming pared 3 bases from V and 9 bases from J, leaving 14 bases between. The CDR3 covers 13 residues. TCRdb processed the RT-PCR reads anew with MiXCR; each CDR3 protein has one entry. This table holds fewer than 650,000 distinct CDR3 sequences, around 13% found once. Ten or more counts support this clonotype. The antigen is undetermined. The starting material was PBMCs from blood, obtained roughly 6 weeks after vaccination. This chain links TRBV12-3 or TRBV12-4 with TRBJ2-5; D is perhaps TRBD2 (5 bases). The receptor comes from a man in his forties or fifties who received an inactivated influenza vaccine. The CDR3 DNA sequence: TGTGCCAGCAGTTTTAGCGATAAAAACCCCCAGTACTTC. Translating it yields CASSFSDKNPQYF.